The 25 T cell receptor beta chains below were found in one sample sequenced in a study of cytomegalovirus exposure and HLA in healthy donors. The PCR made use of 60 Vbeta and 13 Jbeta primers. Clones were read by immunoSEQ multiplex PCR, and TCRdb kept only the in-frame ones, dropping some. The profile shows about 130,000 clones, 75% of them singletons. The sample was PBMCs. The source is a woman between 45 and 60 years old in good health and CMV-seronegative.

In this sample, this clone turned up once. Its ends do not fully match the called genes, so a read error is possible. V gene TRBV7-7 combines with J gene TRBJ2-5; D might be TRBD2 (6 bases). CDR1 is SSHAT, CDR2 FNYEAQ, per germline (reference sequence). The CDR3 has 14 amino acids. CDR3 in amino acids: CASSLGGIQETQYF. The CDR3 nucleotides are TGTGCTAGCAGCTTAGGAGGGATCCAAGAGACCCAGTACTTC.

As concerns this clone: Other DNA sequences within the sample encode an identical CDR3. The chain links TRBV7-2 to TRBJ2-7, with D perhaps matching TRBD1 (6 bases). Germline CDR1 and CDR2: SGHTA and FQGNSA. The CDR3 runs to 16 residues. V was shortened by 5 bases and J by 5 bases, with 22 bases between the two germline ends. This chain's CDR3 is CASSAGHSRGAHEQYF. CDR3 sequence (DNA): TGTGCCAGCAGCGCCGGACACTCCAGGGGAGCCCACGAGCAGTACTTC.

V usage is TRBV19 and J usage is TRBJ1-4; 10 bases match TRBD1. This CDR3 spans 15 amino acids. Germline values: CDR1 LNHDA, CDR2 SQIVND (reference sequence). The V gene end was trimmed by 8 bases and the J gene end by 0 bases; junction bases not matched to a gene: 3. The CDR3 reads CASGDRGATNEKLFF. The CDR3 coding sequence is TGTGCCAGTGGGGACAGGGGTGCAACTAATGAAAAACTGTTTTTT.

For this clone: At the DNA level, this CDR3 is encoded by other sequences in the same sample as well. The CDR3, as DNA: TGTGCCAGCAGCGACCTCCCCGGGGATGAGCAGTTCTTC. Its translation: CASSDLPGDEQFF. The chain has TRBV6-4 and TRBJ2-1; a weak D match, TRBD2 (5 bases). Looked up from germline, CDR1 is MRHNA and CDR2 is SNTAGT. V was shortened by 6 bases and J by 8 bases, with 14 bases between the two germline ends. This CDR3 spans 13 amino acids.

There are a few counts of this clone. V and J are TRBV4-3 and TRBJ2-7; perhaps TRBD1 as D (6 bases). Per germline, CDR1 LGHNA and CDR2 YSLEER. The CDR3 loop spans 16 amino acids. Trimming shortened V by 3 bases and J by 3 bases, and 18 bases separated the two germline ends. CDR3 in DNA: TGCGCCAGCAGCCAGCTCGCTGGGGGCAGATTCTACGAGCAGTACTTC. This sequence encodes CASSQLAGGRFYEQYF.

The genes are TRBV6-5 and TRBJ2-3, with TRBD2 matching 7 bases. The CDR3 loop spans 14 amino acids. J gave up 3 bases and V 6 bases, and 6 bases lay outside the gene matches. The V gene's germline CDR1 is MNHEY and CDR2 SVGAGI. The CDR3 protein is CASRLGGSTDTQYF. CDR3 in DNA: TGTGCCAGCAGACTGGGCGGGAGTACAGATACGCAGTATTTT.

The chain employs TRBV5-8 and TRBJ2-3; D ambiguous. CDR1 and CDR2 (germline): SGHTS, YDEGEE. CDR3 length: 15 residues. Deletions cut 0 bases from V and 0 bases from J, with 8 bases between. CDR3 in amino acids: CASSLAVVSTDTQYF. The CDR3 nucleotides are TGTGCCAGCAGCTTGGCGGTGGTTAGCACAGATACGCAGTATTTT.

CDR3 in DNA: TGTGCCAGCAGTCGGGACTTAGGGAGCTCCTACGAGCAGTACTTC. Protein: CASSRDLGSSYEQYF. V usage is TRBV6-5 and J usage is TRBJ2-7, with D perhaps TRBD2 (6 bases). Trimming left V 5 bases short and J 0 bases short, with 14 bases between. Per germline, CDR1 MNHEY and CDR2 SVGAGI. The CDR3 is 15 residues long.

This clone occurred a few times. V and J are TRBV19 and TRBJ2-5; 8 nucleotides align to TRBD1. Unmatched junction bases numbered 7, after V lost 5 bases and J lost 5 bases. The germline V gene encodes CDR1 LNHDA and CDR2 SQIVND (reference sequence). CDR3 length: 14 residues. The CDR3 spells CASSSAGGFETQYF. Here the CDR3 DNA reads TGTGCCAGTAGTTCGGCAGGGGGCTTTGAGACCCAGTACTTC.

CDR3 bases: TGCGCCAGCAGCCGAACCCAGCGGAATAACTATGGCTACACCTTC. It translates to CASSRTQRNNYGYTF. V and J are TRBV4-3 and TRBJ1-2, with unresolved D. The V gene's germline CDR1 is LGHNA and CDR2 YSLEER. This CDR3 has 15 residues. Trimming removed 4 bases from V and 1 base from J, with 13 bases in between.

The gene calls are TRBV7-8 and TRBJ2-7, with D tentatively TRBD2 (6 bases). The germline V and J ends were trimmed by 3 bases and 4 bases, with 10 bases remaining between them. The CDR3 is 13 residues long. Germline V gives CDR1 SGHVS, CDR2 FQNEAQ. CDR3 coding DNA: TGTGCCAGCAGCTTCGGGGGAGAATACGAGCAGTACTTC. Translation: CASSFGGEYEQYF. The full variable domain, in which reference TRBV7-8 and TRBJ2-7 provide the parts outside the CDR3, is GAGVSQSPRYKVAKRGQDVALRCDPISGHVSLFWYQQALGQGPEFLTYFQNEAQLDKSGLPSDRFFAERPEGSVSTLKIQRTQQEDSAVYLCASSFGGEYEQYFGPGTRLTVT.

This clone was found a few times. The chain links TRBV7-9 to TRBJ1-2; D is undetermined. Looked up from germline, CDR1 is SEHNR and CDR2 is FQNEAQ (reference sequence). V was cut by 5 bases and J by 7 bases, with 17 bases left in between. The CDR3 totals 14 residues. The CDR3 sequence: CASSKTTASAGYTF. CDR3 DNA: TGTGCCAGCAGCAAGACAACAGCATCTGCTGGCTACACCTTC.

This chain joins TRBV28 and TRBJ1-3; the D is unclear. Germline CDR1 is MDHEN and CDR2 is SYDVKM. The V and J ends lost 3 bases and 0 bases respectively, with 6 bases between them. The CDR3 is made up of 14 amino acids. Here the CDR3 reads CASSFPYSGNTIYF. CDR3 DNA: TGTGCCAGCAGTTTCCCCTACTCTGGAAACACCATATATTTT. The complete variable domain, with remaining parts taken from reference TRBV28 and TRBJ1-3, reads DVKVTQSSRYLVKRTGEKVFLECVQDMDHENMFWYRQDPGLGLRLIYFSYDVKMKEKGDIPEGYSVSREKKERFSLILESASTNQTSMYLCASSFPYSGNTIYFGEGSWLTVV.

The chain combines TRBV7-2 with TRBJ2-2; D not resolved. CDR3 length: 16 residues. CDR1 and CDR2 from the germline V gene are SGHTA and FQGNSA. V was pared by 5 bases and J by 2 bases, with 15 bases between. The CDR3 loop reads CASSPPTRGNTGELFF. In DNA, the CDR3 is TGTGCCAGCAGCCCCCCTACTCGCGGAAACACCGGGGAGCTGTTTTTT.

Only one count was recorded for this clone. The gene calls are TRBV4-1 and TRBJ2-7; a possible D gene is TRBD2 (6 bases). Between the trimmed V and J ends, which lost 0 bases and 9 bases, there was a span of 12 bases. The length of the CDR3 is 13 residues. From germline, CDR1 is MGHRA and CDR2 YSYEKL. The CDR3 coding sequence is TGCGCCAGCAGCCAAGAAAGGACTACGCTGCAGTACTTC. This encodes CASSQERTTLQYF.

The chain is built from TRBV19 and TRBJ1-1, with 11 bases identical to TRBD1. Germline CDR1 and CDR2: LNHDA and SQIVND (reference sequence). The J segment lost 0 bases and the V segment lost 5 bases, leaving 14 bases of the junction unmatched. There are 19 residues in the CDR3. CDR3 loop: CASSLHSGTGGPLNTEAFF. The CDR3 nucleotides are TGTGCCAGTAGTCTACACTCCGGGACAGGGGGTCCTTTGAACACTGAAGCTTTCTTT.

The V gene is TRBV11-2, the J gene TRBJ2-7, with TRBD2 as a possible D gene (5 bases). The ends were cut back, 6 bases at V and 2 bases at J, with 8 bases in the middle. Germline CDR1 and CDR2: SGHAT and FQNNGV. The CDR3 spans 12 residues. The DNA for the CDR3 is TGTGCCAGCAGGGAGGAAACCTACGAGCAGTACTTC. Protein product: CASREETYEQYF.

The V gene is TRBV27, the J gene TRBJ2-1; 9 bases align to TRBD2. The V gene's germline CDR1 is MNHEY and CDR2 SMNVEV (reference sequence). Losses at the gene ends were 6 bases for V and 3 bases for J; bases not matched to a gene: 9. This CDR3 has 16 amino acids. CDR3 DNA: TGTGCCAGCAGAAGCCGGGCTAGCGGGAACTACAATGAGCAGTTCTTC. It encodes CASRSRASGNYNEQFF.

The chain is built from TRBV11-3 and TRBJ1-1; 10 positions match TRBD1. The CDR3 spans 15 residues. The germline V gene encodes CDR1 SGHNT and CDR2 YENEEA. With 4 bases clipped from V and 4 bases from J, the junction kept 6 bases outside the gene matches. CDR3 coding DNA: TGTGCCAGCAGCTCCGGGACAGGGGCTCTCACTGAAGCTTTCTTT. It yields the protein CASSSGTGALTEAFF.

As DNA, the CDR3 is TGCGCCAGCAGTCGGAGCGGGATGAAGACAGATACGCAGTATTTT. Protein: CASSRSGMKTDTQYF. The chain links TRBV23-1 to TRBJ2-3; TRBD2 matches at 7 bases. TRBV23-1 is noted as an ORF with a role that remains uncertain. The length of the CDR3 is 15 residues. With V trimmed by 4 bases and J by 3 bases, 7 bases remained unmatched.

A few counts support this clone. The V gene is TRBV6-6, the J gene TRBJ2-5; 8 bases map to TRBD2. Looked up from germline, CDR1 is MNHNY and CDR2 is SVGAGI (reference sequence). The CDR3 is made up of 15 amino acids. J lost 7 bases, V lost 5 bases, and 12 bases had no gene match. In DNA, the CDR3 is TGTGCCAGCAGTCGGGGGGGGGATCCTCCAGGGACCCAGTACTTC. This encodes CASSRGGDPPGTQYF.

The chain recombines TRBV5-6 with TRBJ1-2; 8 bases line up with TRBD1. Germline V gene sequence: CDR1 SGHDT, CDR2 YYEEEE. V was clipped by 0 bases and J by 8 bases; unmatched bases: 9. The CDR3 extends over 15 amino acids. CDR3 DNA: TGTGCCAGCAGCTTGGCCCAACCGACAGGGGACGGCTACACCTTC. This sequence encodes CASSLAQPTGDGYTF.

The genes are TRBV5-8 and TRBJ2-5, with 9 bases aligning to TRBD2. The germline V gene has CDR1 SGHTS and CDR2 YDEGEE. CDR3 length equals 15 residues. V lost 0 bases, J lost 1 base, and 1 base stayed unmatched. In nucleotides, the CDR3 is TGTGCCAGCAGCTTGGCTAGCGGGGTCCAAGAGACCCAGTACTTC. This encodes CASSLASGVQETQYF. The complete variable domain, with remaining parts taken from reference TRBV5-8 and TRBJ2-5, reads EAGVTQSPTHLIKTRGQQATLRCSPISGHTSVYWYQQALGLGLQFLLWYDEGEERNRGNFPPRFSGRQFPNYSSELNVNALELEDSALYLCASSLASGVQETQYFGPGTRLLVL.

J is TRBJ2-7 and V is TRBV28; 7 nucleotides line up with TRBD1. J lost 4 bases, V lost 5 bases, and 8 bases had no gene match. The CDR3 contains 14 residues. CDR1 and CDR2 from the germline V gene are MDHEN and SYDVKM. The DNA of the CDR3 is TGTGCCAGCAGTGGACCGGGACAGAGGTACGAGCAGTACTTC. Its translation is CASSGPGQRYEQYF.

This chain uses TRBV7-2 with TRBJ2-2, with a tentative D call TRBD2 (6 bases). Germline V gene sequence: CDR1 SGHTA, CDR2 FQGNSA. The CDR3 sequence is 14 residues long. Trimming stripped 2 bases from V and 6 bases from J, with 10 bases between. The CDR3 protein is CASSLFWDSGELFF. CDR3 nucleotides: TGTGCCAGCAGCTTATTTTGGGACTCCGGGGAGCTGTTTTTT.